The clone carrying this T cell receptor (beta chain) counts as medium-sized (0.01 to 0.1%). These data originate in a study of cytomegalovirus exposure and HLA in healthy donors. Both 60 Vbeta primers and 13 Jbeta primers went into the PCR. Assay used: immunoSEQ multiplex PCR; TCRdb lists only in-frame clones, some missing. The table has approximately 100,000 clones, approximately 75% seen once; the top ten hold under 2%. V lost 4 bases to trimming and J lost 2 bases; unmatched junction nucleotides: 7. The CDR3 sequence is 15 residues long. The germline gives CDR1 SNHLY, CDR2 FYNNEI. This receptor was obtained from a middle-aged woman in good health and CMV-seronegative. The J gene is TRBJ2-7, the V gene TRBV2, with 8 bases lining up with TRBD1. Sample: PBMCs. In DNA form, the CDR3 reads TGTGCCAGCAGTGTATCAGGGACAGGTGCCTACGAGCAGTACTTC. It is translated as CASSVSGTGAYEQYF.